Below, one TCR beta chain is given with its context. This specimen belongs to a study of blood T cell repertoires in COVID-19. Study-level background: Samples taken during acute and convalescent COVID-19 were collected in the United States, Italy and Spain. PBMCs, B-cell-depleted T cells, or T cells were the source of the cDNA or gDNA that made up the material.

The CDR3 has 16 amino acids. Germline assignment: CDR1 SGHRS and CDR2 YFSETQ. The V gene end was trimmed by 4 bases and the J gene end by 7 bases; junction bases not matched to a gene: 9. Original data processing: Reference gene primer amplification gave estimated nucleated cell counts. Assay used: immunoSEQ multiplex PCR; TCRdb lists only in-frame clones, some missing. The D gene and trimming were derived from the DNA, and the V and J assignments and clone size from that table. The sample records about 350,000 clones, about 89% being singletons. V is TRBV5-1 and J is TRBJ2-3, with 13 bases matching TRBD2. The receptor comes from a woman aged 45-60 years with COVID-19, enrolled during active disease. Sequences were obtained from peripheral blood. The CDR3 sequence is CASSHGLAGVGYTQYF. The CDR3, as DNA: TGCGCCAGCAGCCATGGACTAGCGGGAGTGGGATATACGCAGTATTTT.